Presented here are 21 T cell receptor beta chains from one specimen sequenced in a study of OX40 agonist ivuxolimab in advanced cancers. Data came from immunoSEQ multiplex PCR; TCRdb stores just in-frame clones and leaves some out. The sample includes roughly 65,000 clones, 80% to 95% of them seen just once. This specimen was CD4+ or CD8+ T cells sorted from blood, taken in a trial of the OX40 agonist ivuxolimab. All receptors derive from an adult with an advanced solid tumor such as melanoma, head and neck, liver or kidney cancer.

This chain uses TRBV28 with TRBJ2-4; TRBD2 aligns across 11 bases. Germline V lookup: CDR1 MDHEN, CDR2 SYDVKM. Trimming removed 6 bases from V and 1 base from J; junction bases left unmatched: 14. CDR3 length: 19 residues. As DNA, the CDR3 is TGTGCCAGCAGCCCACCGACTAGCGGGAATGGTCAGGCCAAAAACATTCAGTACTTC. It translates to CASSPPTSGNGQAKNIQYF.

V is TRBV5-4 and J is TRBJ1-1, with TRBD1 matching 9 bases. The germline V gene encodes CDR1 SGHNT and CDR2 YYREEE (reference sequence). CDR3 length equals 14 residues. After removal of 3 bases from V and 4 bases from J, the junction contained 4 bases not matched to a gene. The CDR3 nucleotides read TGTGCCAGCAGCTACCGGGACAGGGCCACTGAAGCTTTCTTT. This codes for CASSYRDRATEAFF.

The chain has TRBV5-1 and TRBJ1-2; 7 bases agree with TRBD1. Germline CDR1 SGHRS, CDR2 YFSETQ. Trimming removed 4 bases from V and 4 bases from J; junction bases left unmatched: 7. This CDR3 has 14 amino acids. This CDR3 reads CASSRDREVYGYTF. The CDR3 DNA is TGCGCCAGCAGCCGCGACAGGGAGGTCTATGGCTACACCTTC. The variable domain in full, with the rest retrieved from reference TRBV5-1 and TRBJ1-2, is KAGVTQTPRYLIKTRGQQVTLSCSPISGHRSVSWYQQTPGQGLQFLFEYFSETQRNKGNFPGRFSGRQFSNSRSEMNVSTLELGDSALYLCASSRDREVYGYTFGSGTRLTVV.

V gene TRBV5-1 combines with J gene TRBJ2-5; the match to TRBD2 covers 8 bases. The CDR3 consists of 14 residues. V lost 4 bases and J lost 5; bases outside the gene matches: 7. The germline gives CDR1 SGHRS, CDR2 YFSETQ. CDR3 bases: TGCGCCAGCAGCCTTAGCGGGGCCCGGGAGACCCAGTACTTC. Translating gives CASSLSGARETQYF.

The chain is built from TRBV18 and TRBJ2-3; D may correspond to TRBD1 or TRBD2 (6 bases each). With 3 bases removed from V and 2 bases from J, the gap between germline ends came to 18 bases. This CDR3 has 17 residues. The germline CDR1 and CDR2 sequences are KGHSH and LQKENI. CDR3 loop: CASSPRGAFTNTDTQYF. DNA of the CDR3: TGTGCCAGCTCACCTAGGGGGGCATTCACTAACACAGATACGCAGTATTTT.

The chain couples TRBV29-1 to TRBJ1-5; TRBD1 matches at 9 bases. This CDR3 is built from 12 residues. The V gene end was trimmed by 7 bases and the J gene end by 4 bases; junction bases not matched to a gene: 2. Germline V gene lookup returns CDR1 SQVTM and CDR2 ANQGSEA. Here the CDR3 DNA reads TGCAGCGCTGGACAGGGGAATCAGCCCCAGCATTTT. Translation: CSAGQGNQPQHF.

V is TRBV11-2 and J is TRBJ2-7; D uncertain. V was shortened by 5 bases and J by 0 bases, with 14 bases between the two germline ends. The germline V gene has CDR1 SGHAT and CDR2 FQNNGV. This CDR3 spans 15 amino acids. The CDR3 sequence: CASSQAPESSYEQYF. CDR3 nucleotides: TGTGCCAGCAGCCAAGCTCCGGAAAGCTCCTACGAGCAGTACTTC.

The genes are TRBV9 and TRBJ2-5; tentative D call: TRBD2 (6 bases). The CDR3 covers 14 residues. V was cut by 4 bases and J by 5 bases, with 15 bases left in between. Germline assignment: CDR1 SGDLS and CDR2 YYNGEE. The CDR3 here is CASSRRLASETQYF. In DNA form, the CDR3 reads TGTGCCAGCAGCCGCCGTCTAGCGAGCGAGACCCAGTACTTC.

The chain is built from TRBV29-1 and TRBJ2-2, with TRBD2 matching over 11 bases. Germline V CDR1 and CDR2: SQVTM, ANQGSEA. V trimming: 6 bases; J trimming: 5 bases; junction bases outside the gene matches: 5. This CDR3 region has 14 residues. The CDR3 here is CSVGTSGGTGELFF. CDR3 bases: TGCAGCGTCGGGACTAGCGGAGGGACCGGGGAGCTGTTTTTT.

In DNA form, the CDR3 reads TGTGCCAGCAGTGGGACAATCTTAAGCTCTGGGGCCAACGTCCTGACTTTC. Protein sequence: CASSGTILSSGANVLTF. The chain joins TRBV6-1 to TRBJ2-6; D is possibly TRBD1 (5 bases). This CDR3 is 17 amino acids long. Germline CDR1 and CDR2: MNHNS and SASEGT. The V end lost 4 bases, the J end lost 0 bases, and 13 bases lay between the germline ends.

The gene calls are TRBV6-6 and TRBJ2-7; 7 bases match TRBD2. Germline assignment: CDR1 MNHNY and CDR2 SVGAGI (reference sequence). The CDR3 has 14 residues. V was clipped by 8 bases and J by 4 bases; unmatched bases: 11. The CDR3 region is CASGFGGGRYEQYF. The CDR3 DNA follows: TGTGCCAGCGGGTTTGGGGGGGGACGGTACGAGCAGTACTTC.

The CDR3 nucleotides read TGTGCCAGCAGCTTAACAGGACAGGGCTCCTACAATGAGCAGTTCTTC. This gives the protein CASSLTGQGSYNEQFF. The chain links TRBV11-3 to TRBJ2-1; 8 nucleotides match TRBD1. Trimming cost V 2 bases and J 0 bases; bases outside gene matches: 3. The germline V gene encodes CDR1 SGHNT and CDR2 YENEEA. CDR3 size: 16 residues.

The V gene is TRBV5-4, the J gene TRBJ2-5; TRBD2 matches at 8 bases. The CDR3 is 13 amino acids. V lost 4 bases, J lost 5 bases, and 4 bases stayed unmatched. Germline CDR1 reads SGHNT; CDR2 reads YYREEE (reference sequence). In DNA, the CDR3 is TGTGCCAGCAGCACAGCGGGAGTGGAGACCCAGTACTTC. Protein product: CASSTAGVETQYF.

The V call is TRBV19, the J call TRBJ1-2; D call uncertain. There are 14 residues in the CDR3. V dropped 7 bases and J dropped 4 bases, with 16 bases sitting between them. The germline gives CDR1 LNHDA, CDR2 SQIVND (reference sequence). DNA for the CDR3: TGTGCCAGTAACACACTATTGGGAATCTATGGCTACACCTTC. Translating gives CASNTLLGIYGYTF.

V and J are TRBV30 and TRBJ2-7, with a possible D match to TRBD1 (5 bases). V was clipped by 5 bases and J by 6 bases, with 11 bases between them. Germline lookup yields CDR1 GTSNPN and CDR2 SVGIG (reference sequence). The CDR3 has 11 residues. The CDR3 DNA is TGTGCCTGGGGACATCATAGCGAGCAGTACTTC. Translated, it gives CAWGHHSEQYF.

CDR3 region: CASSLVVTNYGYTF. CDR3 sequence (DNA): TGTGCCAGCAGCTTGGTTGTTACAAACTATGGCTACACCTTC. The rearrangement links TRBV7-2 to TRBJ1-2; D uncertain. There are 14 residues in the CDR3. V was shortened by 3 bases and J by 2 bases, with 10 bases between the two germline ends. Germline assignment: CDR1 SGHTA and CDR2 FQGNSA. The entire variable domain, with the rest obtained from reference TRBV7-2 and TRBJ1-2, is as follows: GAGVSQSPSNKVTEKGKDVELRCDPISGHTALYWYRQSLGQGLEFLIYFQGNSAPDKSGLPSDRFSAERTGGSVSTLTIQRTQQEDSAVYLCASSLVVTNYGYTFGSGTRLTVV.

This clone appeared once. The chain has TRBV19 and TRBJ2-7; possible D gene TRBD1, 7 bases. The V and J ends lost 5 bases and 3 bases respectively, with 26 bases between them. Germline CDR1 LNHDA, CDR2 SQIVND (reference sequence). The length of the CDR3 is 18 residues. The CDR3, as DNA: TGTGCCAGTAGTCCCAAAGACAGGGTAATTAGCGGAATCTACGAGCAGTACTTC. Protein: CASSPKDRVISGIYEQYF.

V and J are TRBV29-1 and TRBJ1-4; D unresolved. The ends were cut back, 5 bases at V and 8 bases at J, with 12 bases in the middle. The CDR3 runs to 12 residues. Germline-derived CDR1 and CDR2 are SQVTM and ANQGSEA. As DNA, the CDR3 is TGCAGCGTTCGCAAGGGATTGGAAAAACTGTTTTTT. Translated: CSVRKGLEKLFF.

The chain links TRBV11-2 to TRBJ2-7; D possibly corresponds to TRBD1 (5 bases). V lost 1 base to trimming and J lost 5 bases, with 12 bases between them. Germline CDR1 and CDR2: SGHAT and FQNNGV. CDR3 length: 14 amino acids. DNA of the CDR3: TGTGCCAGCAGCTTAGGGACACGAGCCCACGAGCAGTACTTC. Its translation: CASSLGTRAHEQYF.

The chain recombines TRBV29-1 with TRBJ1-2, with D unresolved. Germline CDR1 is SQVTM and CDR2 is ANQGSEA. CDR3 length: 12 amino acids. V shed 4 bases and J shed 0 bases, with 6 bases lying between them. The CDR3 nucleotides read TGCAGCGTTGCCGGGACTAACTATGGCTACACCTTC. This sequence encodes CSVAGTNYGYTF.

On this clone itself: Other nucleotide sequences from this sample produce the same CDR3. The gene calls are TRBV2 and TRBJ1-2; 10 bases match TRBD1. CDR1 SNHLY and CDR2 FYNNEI come from the germline V gene. CDR3 length equals 15 residues. Unmatched junction bases numbered 8, after V lost 6 bases and J lost 4 bases. CDR3 nucleotide sequence: TGTGCCAGCAGGGCGACAGGGGGCATGGTCTATGGCTACACCTTC. Its translation: CASRATGGMVYGYTF.